Shown below are 12 T cell receptor beta chains from a single sample sequenced in a study of regulatory T cells in long-lasting Graves disease. iRepertoire HTBI primers and Arm-PCR of CDR3 regions built TCR beta libraries. Using its own MiXCR run on the multiplex PCR reads, TCRdb lists one record per CDR3 protein. The data contain 300,000 or so distinct CDR3 sequences, about 18% of them singletons. Time point in this sample: persistent/refractory GD, antithyroid drugs over 5 years with positive TRAb. There was RNA extracted from PBMCs, and the TCR library was made from it. The input for sequencing was peripheral blood mononuclear cells (PBMCs), taken when the disease was refractory, from a patient treated with antithyroid drugs. These receptors originate from a female donor with Graves disease.

There are many counts of this clonotype. V usage is TRBV11-2 and J usage is TRBJ2-5; D unresolved. Trimming stripped 7 bases from V and 5 bases from J, with 8 bases between. Germline V gene sequence: CDR1 SGHAT, CDR2 FQNNGV. This CDR3 is 11 amino acids long. The CDR3 spells CASTIGETQYF. CDR3 bases: TGTGCCAGCACCATAGGGGAGACCCAGTACTTC.

For this clonotype: The junction and the germline gene differ at one end; a read error may be behind it. This chain uses TRBV3-1 with TRBJ2-4; possible D gene TRBD2, 5 bases. This CDR3 contains 14 residues. Germline values: CDR1 LGHDT, CDR2 YNNKEL (reference sequence). For the CDR3, the DNA is TGTGCCAGCGGCCAAACCCCGACCGATGGGAGCCAGTACTTC. This translates into CASGQTPTDGSQYF.

In its sample, this clonotype was seen many times. The DNA for the CDR3 is TGTGCCAGCAGCTTAGGCGGGAGGGCCTCCGAGCAGTACTTC. This sequence encodes CASSLGGRASEQYF. The V and J genes are TRBV7-3 and TRBJ2-7, with TRBD2 matching over 9 bases. The CDR3 loop spans 14 amino acids. Germline CDR1 is SGHTA and CDR2 is FQGTGA. Trimming removed 2 bases from V and 6 bases from J; junction bases left unmatched: 5. Full variable domain (outside the CDR3, taken from reference TRBV7-3 and TRBJ2-7): GAGVSQTPSNKVTEKGKYVELRCDPISGHTALYWYRQSLGQGPEFLIYFQGTGAADDSGLPNDRFFAVRPEGSVSTLKIQRTERGDSAVYLCASSLGGRASEQYFGPGTRLTVT.

Ten or more counts support this clonotype. The V gene is TRBV7-9, the J gene TRBJ2-7; 8 nucleotides align to TRBD1. The CDR3 has 17 amino acids. Looked up from germline, CDR1 is SEHNR and CDR2 is FQNEAQ (reference sequence). Trimming removed 2 bases from V and 0 bases from J; junction bases left unmatched: 9. The DNA of the CDR3 is TGTGCCAGCAGCTTAACGGCGGGACAGGTCGGCTCCTACGAGCAGTACTTC. This encodes CASSLTAGQVGSYEQYF. Full variable domain (rest looked up from reference TRBV7-9 and TRBJ2-7): DTGVSQNPRHKITKRGQNVTFRCDPISEHNRLYWYRQTLGQGPEFLTYFQNEAQLEKSRLLSDRFSAERPKGSFSTLEIQRTEQGDSAMYLCASSLTAGQVGSYEQYFGPGTRLTVT.

This clonotype has only a few counts. The genes are TRBV7-9 and TRBJ1-1; 7 positions match TRBD1. Germline values: CDR1 SEHNR, CDR2 FQNEAQ (reference sequence). The CDR3 runs to 14 residues. V lost 6 bases and J lost 7; bases outside the gene matches: 11. CDR3 amino acids: CASSRSTGSGEAFF. The CDR3 DNA follows: TGTGCCAGCAGTCGATCGACAGGGAGTGGTGAAGCTTTCTTT.

This clonotype was counted at least ten times. The junction does not match germline at one end; this may be a read error. The chain uses TRBV27 and TRBJ2-7; no definite D call. CDR3 size: 13 residues. From germline, CDR1 is MNHEY and CDR2 SMNVEV (reference sequence). CDR3 sequence (DNA): TGTGCCAGCAGCTTATCACCAAGCCACGAGCAGTACTTC. Its translation: CASSLSPSHEQYF.

This clonotype appeared many times. This chain uses TRBV20-1 with TRBJ2-7; D may correspond to TRBD1 or TRBD2 (5 bases each). V lost 5 bases and J lost 6, with 14 bases in between. CDR1 is DFQATT and CDR2 is SNEGSKA in the germline V gene (reference sequence). The CDR3 runs to 12 residues. The chain's CDR3 is CSAPVRGAEQYF. Here the CDR3 DNA reads TGCAGTGCTCCGGTGAGAGGGGCCGAGCAGTACTTC.

The chain uses TRBV29-1 and TRBJ2-3, with 8 bases aligning to TRBD1. The CDR3 totals 12 residues. In germline, CDR1 is SQVTM, CDR2 ANQGSEA. V shed 6 bases, J shed 5 bases, and the junction held 4 bases outside the gene matches. CDR3 bases: TGCAGCGTCAAACAGGGGGAAGATACGCAGTATTTT. Its translation is CSVKQGEDTQYF.

Only a few counts were recorded for this clonotype. This chain joins TRBV10-3 and TRBJ2-7, with D possibly matching TRBD2 (5 bases). The V gene lost 0 bases and the J gene lost 5 bases, with 8 bases spanning the gap. The CDR3 consists of 13 residues. Looked up from germline, CDR1 is ENHRY and CDR2 is SYGVKD. CDR3 sequence reads: CAISESRGHEQYF. CDR3 DNA: TGTGCCATCAGTGAGTCACGAGGGCACGAGCAGTACTTC.

This chain uses TRBV9 with TRBJ1-2; D gene unclear. This CDR3 spans 15 amino acids. Germline V lookup: CDR1 SGDLS, CDR2 YYNGEE. Between the trimmed V and J ends, which lost 0 bases and 4 bases, there was a span of 13 bases. DNA for the CDR3: TGTGCCAGCAGCGTAGAAGGAATGTCCATCTATGGCTACACCTTC. Translation: CASSVEGMSIYGYTF.

The chain links TRBV19 to TRBJ1-1; 8 bases match TRBD1. CDR3 size: 15 residues. Germline assignment: CDR1 LNHDA and CDR2 SQIVND (reference sequence). V dropped 4 bases and J dropped 3; count of bases not matched to a gene: 7. The CDR3 DNA reads TGTGCCAGTAGTAAGACGGACAGGGCGGACACTGAAGCTTTCTTT. Amino acids: CASSKTDRADTEAFF.

The table lists this clonotype with many counts. This rearrangement joins TRBV28 to TRBJ2-7; tentatively, D is TRBD2 (6 bases). Trimming stripped 5 bases from V and 7 bases from J, with 18 bases between. There are 14 residues in the CDR3. Germline values: CDR1 MDHEN, CDR2 SYDVKM. The chain's CDR3 is CASSLVGTAQEQYF. CDR3 DNA: TGTGCCAGCAGTCTTGTGGGGACTGCCCAGGAGCAGTACTTC.